This T cell receptor beta chain was sequenced in a study of human T cells and chemical hapten exposure. Across the study: It was small differences in pooled library volume that mainly caused per-sample TCR yields to vary. The study's findings and limits: TCRs above 1 in 1000 frequency stayed constant with DPC sensitization.

The sample holds many counts of this clonotype. Its specificity is unknown. The CDR3 loop spans 13 amino acids. Trimming pared 5 bases from V and 0 bases from J, leaving 8 bases between. The germline V gene has CDR1 DFQATT and CDR2 SNEGSKA (reference sequence). Unfractionated whole blood was the source from which total RNA was extracted. The library tagged each cDNA molecule with unique molecular identifiers. Under the authors' procedure: Sample TCR totals centred on a median of approximately 100,000, ranging roughly 23,224 to 700,000. TCRdb reanalysed the 5' RACE reads using MiXCR and keeps one entry per CDR3 protein. Here the V and J calls rest on TCRdb's processing, not on the authors' analysis. The profile covers 81,000 or so distinct CDR3 sequences, with about 8.4% appearing a single time and approximately 2.1% taken by the ten largest.

The TCR sequence derives from a male donor in good health. This rearrangement joins TRBV20-1 to TRBJ1-3; D is unresolved. The CDR3 DNA reads TGCAGTGCTGAGGACCCCTCTGGAAACACCATATATTTT. It codes for CSAEDPSGNTIYF.